The present entry profiles one T cell receptor (beta chain) with its context. Its antigen is unidentified. V was pared by 2 bases and J by 3 bases, with 11 bases of the junction left unmatched. Germline V gene sequence: CDR1 SGHDN, CDR2 FVKESK. The CDR3 is 17 residues long. With template switching, a universal primer site was added, and the cDNA carried unique molecular identifiers. TCRdb analysed the 5' RACE reads with MiXCR anew, one entry per CDR3 protein. The table records 460,000 or so distinct CDR3 sequences, 14% of them present only once. This sample is part of a study of identical twins. Findings and caveats of the study: The models gave estimates that fell short of the out-of-frame TCR alpha sharing seen in monozygotic twins. Insertions were fewer in abundant cord blood beta clonotypes, whereas memory repertoires showed none of this pattern.

These data also featured in a second study, about yellow fever vaccine responses in identical twins. That paper states: Each twin's T cell response to the vaccine was reported to look partly convergent and partly personalized.

The sample taken for sequencing was CD4+ T cells sorted from blood. The chain is built from TRBV14 and TRBJ2-3; TRBD2 aligns across 7 bases. The TCR comes from a woman aged 18-29 years in good health. CDR3 DNA sequence: TGTGCCAGCAGCCAATACCCCAGACTAGCTGTGACAGATACGCAGTATTTT. This encodes CASSQYPRLAVTDTQYF.